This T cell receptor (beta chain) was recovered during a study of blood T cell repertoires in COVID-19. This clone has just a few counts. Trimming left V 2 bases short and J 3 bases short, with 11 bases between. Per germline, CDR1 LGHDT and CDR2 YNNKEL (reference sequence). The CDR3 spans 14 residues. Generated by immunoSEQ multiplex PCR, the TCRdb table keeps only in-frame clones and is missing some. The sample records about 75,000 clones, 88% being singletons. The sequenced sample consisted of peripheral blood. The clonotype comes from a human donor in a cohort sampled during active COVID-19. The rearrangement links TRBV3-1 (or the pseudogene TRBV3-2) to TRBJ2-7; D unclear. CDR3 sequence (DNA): TGTGCCAGCAGCCAATGGAAACAGAACTACGAGCAGTACTTC. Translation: CASSQWKQNYEQYF.